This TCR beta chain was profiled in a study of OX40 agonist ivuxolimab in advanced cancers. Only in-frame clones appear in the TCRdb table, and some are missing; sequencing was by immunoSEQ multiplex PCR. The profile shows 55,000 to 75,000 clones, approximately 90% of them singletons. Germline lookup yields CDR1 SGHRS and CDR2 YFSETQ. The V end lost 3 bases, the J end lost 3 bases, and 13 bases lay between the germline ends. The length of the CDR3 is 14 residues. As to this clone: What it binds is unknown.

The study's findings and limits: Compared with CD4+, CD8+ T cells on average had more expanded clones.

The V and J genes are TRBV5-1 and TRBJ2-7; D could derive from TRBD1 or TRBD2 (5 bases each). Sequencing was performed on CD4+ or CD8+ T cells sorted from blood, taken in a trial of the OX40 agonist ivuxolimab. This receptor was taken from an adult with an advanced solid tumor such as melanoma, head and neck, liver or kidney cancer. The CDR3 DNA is TGCGCCAGCAGCTCCCCGGGACGGGTCTACGAGCAGTACTTC. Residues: CASSSPGRVYEQYF. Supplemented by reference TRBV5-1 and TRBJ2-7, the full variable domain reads KAGVTQTPRYLIKTRGQQVTLSCSPISGHRSVSWYQQTPGQGLQFLFEYFSETQRNKGNFPGRFSGRQFSNSRSEMNVSTLELGDSALYLCASSSPGRVYEQYFGPGTRLTVT.